The TCR beta chain under discussion was sequenced for a study of blood T cell repertoires in COVID-19. The wider study: Acute and convalescent COVID-19 samples came from the United States, Italy and Spain.

The length of the CDR3 is 15 residues. Trimming removed 0 bases at V and 0 bases at J, with 8 bases between. Germline lookup yields CDR1 LGHDT and CDR2 YNNKEL (reference sequence). Sequencing was performed with immunoSEQ multiplex PCR; in TCRdb, only in-frame clones are kept and a portion is missing. The table includes about 310,000 clones, approximately 88% detected once. Enrolled through a virtual design, the participants were between about 18 and 100 years of age and came from under 25 US areas. Cohort allocation depended upon clinical history that participants reported. Recovery among Cohort 3 donors was established by two negative PCRs, clearance, or symptom resolution. This clone occurred once.

The chain joins TRBV3-1 (or the pseudogene TRBV3-2) to TRBJ1-2, with D unresolved. The specimen sequenced was PBMCs or T cells enriched from blood (not recorded which). The receptor's source is a man aged 55 to 70 who had recovered from COVID-19. As DNA, the CDR3 is TGTGCCAGCAGCCAAGATTATGGAGCTAACTATGGCTACACCTTC. Residues: CASSQDYGANYGYTF.